This TCR beta chain was observed in a study of blood T cells in healthy people across ages. Germline CDR1 and CDR2: KGHDR and SFDVKD. The V end lost 4 bases, the J end lost 0 bases, and 24 bases lay between the germline ends. This CDR3 is built from 20 residues. Sample-barcoded 5' priming and a J-beta primer mix drove a second PCR of roughly 6 to 12 cycles. Tags on each cDNA molecule came from a template-switch adaptor with 12 random nucleotides. TCRdb recomputed calls from the 5' RACE reads with MiXCR, one row per CDR3 protein. Of roughly 2 million distinct CDR3 sequences in the sample, about 49% were seen once.

Specimen: blood. The TCR was taken from a woman between 40 and 55 years old in good health. The chain has TRBV24-1 and TRBJ2-1, with D possibly called TRBD1 or TRBD2 (5 bases each). The CDR3 region is CATSEEGTGFQEISYNEQFF. DNA for the CDR3: TGTGCCACCAGTGAGGAAGGGACGGGTTTTCAGGAGATCTCCTACAATGAGCAGTTCTTC.